These 14 T cell receptor beta chains were sequenced from one sample in a study of cytomegalovirus exposure and HLA in healthy donors. PCR primers comprised 60 Vbeta and 13 Jbeta primers. TCRdb keeps only in-frame clones here, not all; method: immunoSEQ multiplex PCR. The repertoire includes some 180,000 clones, more than 9.5% of them detected once, and more than 7% sits in the top ten. What was sequenced was PBMCs. All receptors come from a man aged 50 to 59 in good health and CMV-seropositive.

This clone was picked up a small number of times. V gene TRBV7-9 combines with J gene TRBJ1-1; D unclear. V lost 7 bases and J 6 bases, leaving 15 bases between the germline ends. The CDR3 is 13 amino acids. Germline V lookup: CDR1 SEHNR, CDR2 FQNEAQ (reference sequence). The CDR3, as DNA: TGTGCCAGCAAGCGGGGTCTCGGATCTGAAGCTTTCTTT. Its protein product is CASKRGLGSEAFF. Full variable domain (outside the CDR3, taken from reference TRBV7-9 and TRBJ1-1): DTGVSQNPRHKITKRGQNVTFRCDPISEHNRLYWYRQTLGQGPEFLTYFQNEAQLEKSRLLSDRFSAERPKGSFSTLEIQRTEQGDSAMYLCASKRGLGSEAFFGQGTRLTVV.

There are a few counts of this clone. Since the CDR3 does not end with the conserved phenylalanine or tryptophan, this likely comes from a read error. The J gene is TRBJ1-2, the V gene TRBV7-2; tentatively, D is TRBD1 (6 bases). The CDR3 runs 15 residues. CDR1 SGHTA and CDR2 FQGNSA come from the germline V gene. V was clipped by 5 bases and J by 5 bases, with 18 bases between them. The CDR3 is CASSLPGSGEYGYTV. For the CDR3, the DNA is TGTGCCAGCAGCCTCCCAGGGTCAGGGGAGTATGGCTACACCGTC.

The V and J genes are TRBV15 and TRBJ2-1; TRBD1 aligns across 11 bases. The CDR3 is made up of 15 amino acids. The junction had 6 bases not matched to a gene; V was cut back by 4 bases and J by 7 bases. CDR1 is LNHNV, CDR2 YYDKDF, per germline (reference sequence). CDR3 loop: CATSKRTGGGNEQFF. CDR3 bases: TGTGCCACCAGCAAGAGGACAGGGGGCGGGAATGAGCAGTTCTTC.

The CDR3 region is CASSQVGGGAVNEQFF. CDR3 DNA sequence: TGCGCCAGCAGCCAAGTCGGCGGGGGGGCGGTCAATGAGCAGTTCTTC. This sequence joins TRBV4-3 and TRBJ2-1; TRBD2 agrees at 9 bases. The CDR3 is 16 amino acids. V lost 1 base and J lost 6; bases outside the gene matches: 7. In germline, CDR1 is LGHNA, CDR2 YSLEER.

The V and J genes are TRBV28 and TRBJ2-5; 9 nucleotides align to TRBD2. The germline V gene has CDR1 MDHEN and CDR2 SYDVKM. The length of the CDR3 is 14 residues. J was trimmed by 7 bases and V by 6 bases; bases with no gene match: 9. The CDR3 reads CASSLGLAIATQYF. In DNA form, the CDR3 reads TGTGCCAGCAGCTTAGGACTAGCGATAGCGACCCAGTACTTC.

This clone has a handful of counts. This chain links TRBV19 with TRBJ1-5; maybe TRBD1 (6 bases). V lost 3 bases and J 4 bases, leaving 16 bases between the germline ends. Germline assignment: CDR1 LNHDA and CDR2 SQIVND (reference sequence). CDR3 length: 16 amino acids. The CDR3 bases are TGTGCCAGTAGTATCGGTTCGGTCAGGGGAAATCAGCCCCAGCATTTT. Translating it yields CASSIGSVRGNQPQHF.

This clone has just a few counts. The chain has TRBV5-4 and TRBJ1-6; D ambiguous. Germline values: CDR1 SGHNT, CDR2 YYREEE (reference sequence). The CDR3 consists of 15 residues. The V and J ends lost 0 bases and 10 bases respectively, with 14 bases between them. This CDR3 reads CASSLGTGVGSPLHF. In DNA, the CDR3 is TGTGCCAGCAGCTTGGGGACCGGGGTCGGATCACCCCTCCACTTT.

The gene calls are TRBV19 and TRBJ2-7; 9 positions match TRBD2. The CDR3 loop spans 15 amino acids. The ends lost 6 bases at V and 2 bases at J; junction bases unmatched: 8. From germline, CDR1 is LNHDA and CDR2 SQIVND (reference sequence). Written as DNA, the CDR3 is TGTGCCAGTAGCCATCCTAGCGGGGTTCCCTACGAGCAGTACGTC. This translates into CASSHPSGVPYEQYV.

This clone was counted only a few times. This rearrangement joins TRBV4-2 to TRBJ1-2, with 9 bases fitting TRBD1. Trimming at V came to 4 bases and at J to 2 bases, leaving 5 bases not matched to a gene. The CDR3 runs 15 residues. Germline V CDR1 and CDR2: LGHNA, YNFKEQ. The CDR3: CASSRSGQGNYGYTF. Written as DNA, the CDR3 is TGTGCCAGCAGCCGCTCGGGACAGGGAAACTATGGCTACACCTTC.

In this sample, this clone turned up a few times. This chain joins TRBV6-5 and TRBJ2-7, with D perhaps matching TRBD2 (5 bases). Germline V gene data show CDR1 as MNHEY and CDR2 as SVGAGI. Between the trimmed V and J ends, which lost 6 bases and 0 bases, there was a span of 12 bases. This CDR3 has 14 residues. The CDR3 loop reads CASRIGESSYEQYV. DNA for the CDR3: TGTGCCAGCAGGATCGGGGAGAGCTCCTACGAGCAGTACGTC.

V usage is TRBV4-1 and J usage is TRBJ2-5, with 7 bases identical to TRBD2. Germline CDR1 and CDR2: MGHRA and YSYEKL. This CDR3 is built from 15 residues. The junction had 5 bases not matched to a gene; V was cut back by 0 bases and J by 4 bases. CDR3 sequence reads: CASSQDGRGGETQYF. In DNA, the CDR3 is TGCGCCAGCAGCCAAGATGGGAGGGGAGGAGAGACCCAGTACTTC.

This clone occurred a few times. The CDR3 sequence: CASSLAQGYEQFF. The CDR3 DNA is TGTGCCAGCAGCCTCGCCCAGGGCTATGAGCAGTTCTTC. V and J are TRBV5-4 and TRBJ2-1, with a tentative D call TRBD1 (5 bases). This CDR3 has 13 amino acids. V shed 4 bases and J shed 8 bases, with 13 bases lying between them. Germline V lookup: CDR1 SGHNT, CDR2 YYREEE (reference sequence). The full variable domain, rest sourced from reference TRBV5-4 and TRBJ2-1, is ETGVTQSPTHLIKTRGQQVTLRCSSQSGHNTVSWYQQALGQGPQFIFQYYREEENGRGNFPPRFSGLQFPNYSSELNVNALELDDSALYLCASSLAQGYEQFFGPGTRLTVL.

The rearrangement links TRBV5-1 to TRBJ2-1; 7 nucleotides match TRBD2. Germline CDR1 SGHRS, CDR2 YFSETQ. V was pared by 0 bases and J by 2 bases, with 2 bases of the junction left unmatched. The CDR3 extends over 15 amino acids. CDR3: CASSLVAGAYNEQFF. CDR3 coding DNA: TGCGCCAGCAGCTTGGTTGCGGGGGCCTACAATGAGCAGTTCTTC.

CDR3 region: CASSSSSYGYTF. The CDR3, as DNA: TGTGCCAGCAGCTCCTCCTCCTATGGCTACACCTTC. The rearrangement links TRBV7-2 to TRBJ1-2; D is undetermined. The CDR3 length is 12 residues. V dropped 4 bases and J dropped 4 bases, with 7 bases sitting between them. Per the germline V gene, CDR1 is SGHTA and CDR2 is FQGNSA.